A single sample is the source of the 9 T cell receptor beta chains below, sequenced in a study of cytomegalovirus exposure and HLA in healthy donors. The table came from immunoSEQ multiplex PCR; TCRdb's copy has only in-frame clones and leaves some out. This table has a few hundred thousand clones, more than 85% appearing once. Material: PBMCs. The receptor set was obtained from a man aged 18 to 29 in good health and CMV-seropositive.

The genes are TRBV5-5 and TRBJ2-7, with a possible D match to TRBD1 (6 bases). The CDR3 has 14 amino acids. Trimming shortened V by 3 bases and J by 6 bases, and 16 bases separated the two germline ends. Per germline, CDR1 SGHKS and CDR2 YYEKEE (reference sequence). CDR3 region: CASSSPGTPIEQYF. DNA of the CDR3: TGTGCCAGCAGCTCCCCCGGGACACCCATCGAGCAGTACTTC.

As to this clone: At one end, the junction sequence differs from germline, possibly due to a read error. This rearrangement joins TRBV28 to TRBJ2-5; D may be TRBD2 (6 bases). From germline, CDR1 is MDHEN and CDR2 SYDVKM. This CDR3 contains 15 residues. CDR3 nucleotide sequence: TGTGCCAGCAGTTTCTACAGGCGGGAACAAGAGAACCAGTACTTC. It codes for CASSFYRREQENQYF. Drawing the rest from reference TRBV28 and TRBJ2-5, the complete variable domain is DVKVTQSSRYLVKRTGEKVFLECVQDMDHENMFWYRQDPGLGLRLIYFSYDVKMKEKGDIPEGYSVSREKKERFSLILESASTNQTSMYLCASSFYRREQENQYFGPGTRLLVL.

The chain is built from TRBV6-5 and TRBJ1-1; D is unresolved. The CDR3 contains 13 residues. V was trimmed by 6 bases and J by 2 bases, leaving 10 bases between them. Germline loops: CDR1 MNHEY, CDR2 SVGAGI. CDR3 DNA: TGTGCCAGCAGGGACTGGGGAAACACTGAAGCTTTCTTT. Its translation: CASRDWGNTEAFF.

This rearrangement joins TRBV5-6 to TRBJ2-7; D remains ambiguous. Trimming shortened V by 4 bases and J by 3 bases, and 5 bases separated the two germline ends. Germline CDR1 reads SGHDT; CDR2 reads YYEEEE. This CDR3 has 11 amino acids. This CDR3 reads CASSTNYEQYF. CDR3 DNA sequence: TGTGCCAGCAGCACAAACTACGAGCAGTACTTC.

The CDR3 bases are TGTGCCAGCAGTTATGCAGGGGTGGTGCAGTATTTT. Translating it yields CASSYAGVVQYF. This sequence joins TRBV6-5 and TRBJ2-3; possibly TRBD1 for D (6 bases). Trimming stripped 3 bases from V and 11 bases from J, with 12 bases between. Germline V CDR1 and CDR2: MNHEY, SVGAGI. This CDR3 comprises 12 residues.

This clone was seen only once. The chain employs TRBV5-4 and TRBJ1-1; D ambiguous. The germline CDR1 and CDR2 sequences are SGHNT and YYREEE (reference sequence). V gave up 2 bases and J gave up 1 base, with 6 bases separating them. The CDR3 is made up of 13 amino acids. The DNA for the CDR3 is TGTGCCAGCAGCTTCGACACGAACACTGAAGCTTTCTTT. As protein: CASSFDTNTEAFF.

Only one count was recorded for this clone. The rearrangement links TRBV10-3 to TRBJ2-1, with TRBD1 matching 8 bases. J was trimmed by 5 bases and V by 11 bases; bases with no gene match: 5. CDR1 is ENHRY and CDR2 is SYGVKD in the germline V gene. CDR3 length: 12 residues. The CDR3 loop is CAFGQGNNEQFF. The CDR3, as DNA: TGTGCCTTCGGACAGGGTAACAATGAGCAGTTCTTC.

The chain combines TRBV6-1 with TRBJ1-1; 8 nucleotides align to TRBD1. With V trimmed by 1 base and J by 3 bases, 4 bases remained unmatched. This CDR3 is built from 15 residues. The germline V gene has CDR1 MNHNS and CDR2 SASEGT. CDR3 sequence: CASSEVGTGYTEAFF. The CDR3, as DNA: TGTGCCAGCAGTGAAGTGGGGACAGGATACACTGAAGCTTTCTTT.

The rearrangement uses TRBV6-1 and TRBJ1-2; D remains unclear. This CDR3 spans 12 amino acids. V lost 7 bases and J 7 bases, leaving 13 bases between the germline ends. Germline V gene data show CDR1 as MNHNS and CDR2 as SASEGT. The CDR3 protein is CASIAGVFGYTF. CDR3 nucleotides: TGTGCCAGCATTGCCGGGGTATTTGGCTACACCTTC.